The 20 T cell receptor beta chains below come from one sample, sequenced in a study of blood T cells in healthy people across ages. Alongside a J-beta primer mix, a sample-barcoded 5' primer served in a second PCR lasting roughly 6 to 12 cycles. TCRdb ran MiXCR on the 5' RACE reads and lists one entry per CDR3 protein. In the table there are about 900,000 distinct CDR3 sequences, 62% of which are singletons. The sample comprised blood. All receptors come from a man younger than 45 in good health.

The chain couples TRBV5-1 to TRBJ2-1, with TRBD1 matching 11 bases. Germline V gene data show CDR1 as SGHRS and CDR2 as YFSETQ. The CDR3 has 15 amino acids. After removal of 3 bases from V and 3 bases from J, the junction contained 2 bases not matched to a gene. DNA for the CDR3: TGCGCCAGCAGCTGGACAGGGGGCGACTACAATGAGCAGTTCTTC. Its protein is CASSWTGGDYNEQFF.

This clonotype was counted many times. This chain joins TRBV10-3 and TRBJ2-7; TRBD1 aligns across 12 bases. CDR1 is ENHRY and CDR2 is SYGVKD in the germline V gene. Trimming at V came to 8 bases and at J to 5 bases, leaving 7 bases not matched to a gene. The CDR3 is made up of 14 amino acids. CDR3 bases: TGTGCCATCGGGGACAGGGGGCGCAGCCACGAGCAGTACTTC. As protein: CAIGDRGRSHEQYF.

This chain links TRBV7-2 with TRBJ2-1; the D is unclear. The V end lost 4 bases, the J end lost 8 bases, and 15 bases lay between the germline ends. Germline CDR1 SGHTA, CDR2 FQGNSA. The CDR3 runs 14 residues. The CDR3 region is CASSSRPYGDEQFF. The CDR3, as DNA: TGTGCCAGCAGCTCAAGGCCCTATGGCGATGAGCAGTTCTTC.

This clonotype was detected only a few times. The chain employs TRBV3-1 and TRBJ2-7; the D is unclear. The germline V and J ends were trimmed by 1 base and 6 bases, with 7 bases remaining between them. Germline assignment: CDR1 LGHDT and CDR2 YNNKEL (reference sequence). The CDR3 runs to 12 residues. The CDR3 region is CASSQGPSEQYF. The CDR3 coding sequence is TGTGCCAGCAGCCAAGGGCCAAGCGAGCAGTACTTC.

This clonotype has just one count. This sequence joins TRBV20-1 and TRBJ2-3; weak D call: TRBD1 (9 bases). The germline V gene encodes CDR1 DFQATT and CDR2 SNEGSKA (reference sequence). The V end lost 2 bases, the J end lost 1 base, and 22 bases lay between the germline ends. CDR3 length: 18 amino acids. DNA of the CDR3: TGCAGTGCTAGAAGGACAGGGGTGGGCGGGGGGCGCACAGATACGCAGTATTTT. This sequence encodes CSARRTGVGGGRTDTQYF.

This sequence joins TRBV29-1 and TRBJ2-7; a weak D match, TRBD2 (6 bases). CDR1 SQVTM and CDR2 ANQGSEA come from the germline V gene. V lost 5 bases to trimming and J lost 4 bases, with 18 bases between them. This CDR3 is built from 14 residues. In nucleotides, the CDR3 is TGCAGCGTTTCTTCCGGGAGAGGTAGTTACGAGCAGTACTTC. This gives the protein CSVSSGRGSYEQYF.

The chain uses TRBV28 and TRBJ2-5; D gene uncertain. V lost 6 bases and J 9 bases, leaving 17 bases between the germline ends. The CDR3 runs to 13 residues. Germline values: CDR1 MDHEN, CDR2 SYDVKM. The CDR3 here is CASRGFVTAAQYF. For the CDR3, the DNA is TGTGCCAGCAGGGGCTTCGTGACGGCGGCCCAGTACTTC.

The chain is built from TRBV2 and TRBJ1-5, with D maybe TRBD1 (5 bases). The CDR3 sequence is 13 residues long. Trimming shortened V by 6 bases and J by 5 bases, and 11 bases separated the two germline ends. Germline lookup yields CDR1 SNHLY and CDR2 FYNNEI. CDR3 residues: CASRQESDQPQHF. The CDR3 DNA reads TGTGCCAGCAGACAGGAGTCTGATCAGCCCCAGCATTTT.

CDR3 bases: TGTGCCAGCAGTTTCATGGCGGGGGGCATCGCAGATACGCAGTATTTT. Amino acids: CASSFMAGGIADTQYF. The chain uses TRBV3-1 and TRBJ2-3; the match to TRBD2 covers 8 bases. CDR1 and CDR2 (germline): LGHDT, YNNKEL (reference sequence). CDR3 length: 16 amino acids. Losses at the gene ends were 6 bases for V and 4 bases for J; bases not matched to a gene: 12.

The chain recombines TRBV7-2 with TRBJ2-7; D remains unclear. Germline V gene data show CDR1 as SGHTA and CDR2 as FQGNSA. This CDR3 comprises 14 residues. V was shortened by 5 bases and J by 1 base, with 12 bases between the two germline ends. CDR3 nucleotides: TGTGCCAGCAGCCCCCATCGTCTGTCCTACGAGCAGTACTTC. Its translation: CASSPHRLSYEQYF.

This clonotype occurred a few times. V gene TRBV3-1 combines with J gene TRBJ2-3, with 7 positions matching TRBD2. The CDR3 is 15 residues long. Germline V gives CDR1 LGHDT, CDR2 YNNKEL (reference sequence). The ends lost 3 bases at V and 3 bases at J; junction bases unmatched: 6. CDR3 amino acids: CASSQAGERTDTQYF. The DNA for the CDR3 is TGTGCCAGCAGCCAGGCGGGGGAGAGGACAGATACGCAGTATTTT.

This clonotype occurred a few times. The chain couples TRBV9 to TRBJ2-5; 9 bases agree with TRBD1. The CDR3 has 15 amino acids. Germline CDR1 and CDR2: SGDLS and YYNGEE. The V and J ends lost 2 bases and 4 bases, in that order; junction bases with no gene match: 6. Here the CDR3 DNA reads TGTGCCAGCAGCGTTGGGACAGGGTTTGGAGAGACCCAGTACTTC. The encoded protein is CASSVGTGFGETQYF.

The chain has TRBV4-3 and TRBJ1-5; no clear D gene. Germline V CDR1 and CDR2: LGHNA, YSLEER. Trimming removed 0 bases from V and 1 base from J, with 13 bases in between. This CDR3 comprises 17 residues. CDR3 sequence: CASSQDWVGTSNQPQHF. The CDR3 DNA reads as TGCGCCAGCAGCCAAGATTGGGTTGGCACCAGCAATCAGCCCCAGCATTTT.

The chain employs TRBV5-6 and TRBJ2-7; no clear D gene. V gave up 4 bases and J gave up 9 bases, with 20 bases separating them. This CDR3 has 14 amino acids. Germline V gene sequence: CDR1 SGHDT, CDR2 YYEEEE. The CDR3 DNA reads as TGTGCCAGCAGCCTCCCCCTGGCGGTTTGGAGGCAGTACTTC. It yields the protein CASSLPLAVWRQYF.

The chain uses TRBV5-1 and TRBJ2-1; D gene unclear. Germline V gene lookup returns CDR1 SGHRS and CDR2 YFSETQ. V was clipped by 7 bases and J by 9 bases, with 11 bases between them. The CDR3 is 11 amino acids. CDR3 region: CASGHVAEQFF. As DNA, the CDR3 is TGCGCCAGCGGTCACGTGGCTGAGCAGTTCTTC.

The chain has TRBV29-1 and TRBJ2-5; 10 nucleotides line up with TRBD2. Germline CDR1 is SQVTM and CDR2 is ANQGSEA. V gave up 8 bases and J gave up 6 bases; unmatched junction bases: 9. The CDR3 runs to 13 residues. The CDR3 here is CSMVSGGKKTQYF. CDR3 nucleotides: TGCAGCATGGTTAGCGGGGGGAAGAAGACCCAGTACTTC.

The gene calls are TRBV27 and TRBJ2-1; 10 positions agree with TRBD1. TRBJ2-7 explains the end of the DNA better; the J call may be wrong. Germline V gives CDR1 MNHEY, CDR2 SMNVEV (reference sequence). The CDR3 is made up of 14 amino acids. CDR3 region: CASSWDRGNEEQYF. CDR3 in DNA: TGTGCCAGCAGTTGGGACAGGGGAAATGAAGAGCAGTACTTC.

This clonotype was seen only a few times. The V gene is TRBV20-1, the J gene TRBJ1-2; perhaps TRBD1 as D (6 bases). V dropped 3 bases and J dropped 3 bases, with 11 bases sitting between them. The CDR3 extends over 13 amino acids. The V gene's germline CDR1 is DFQATT and CDR2 SNEGSKA (reference sequence). As DNA, the CDR3 is TGCAGTGCTAGTCGGGGGGCCGACTATGGCTACACCTTC. It translates to CSASRGADYGYTF.

The chain is built from TRBV7-2 and TRBJ2-3; no clear D gene. The CDR3 covers 13 residues. The germline CDR1 and CDR2 sequences are SGHTA and FQGNSA. V was cut by 5 bases and J by 4 bases, with 10 bases left in between. The DNA for the CDR3 is TGTGCCAGCAGCACCCGACGATCAGATACGCAGTATTTT. Amino acid sequence: CASSTRRSDTQYF.

The rearrangement joins TRBV20-1 to TRBJ1-2; tentatively, D is TRBD1 (6 bases). Looked up from germline, CDR1 is DFQATT and CDR2 is SNEGSKA (reference sequence). Trimming removed 6 bases at V and 2 bases at J, with 16 bases between. The CDR3 consists of 14 residues. In nucleotides, the CDR3 is TGCAGTGCGATCGGGGGCAGGGACAACTATGGCTACACCTTC. Residues: CSAIGGRDNYGYTF.